The next 20 T cell receptor beta chains were all read from a single sample in a study of blood T cells in healthy people across ages. The second PCR ran about 6 to 12 cycles with a sample-barcoded 5' primer and J-beta primers. A single record per CDR3 protein comes from TCRdb applying MiXCR to the 5' RACE reads. The repertoire holds approximately 730,000 distinct CDR3 sequences, roughly 50% seen once, with about 42% in the top ten. The specimen was blood. The receptors were sampled from a man at least 80 years old in good health.

The J gene is TRBJ1-5, the V gene TRBV25-1; possibly TRBD1 for D (5 bases). Per the germline V gene, CDR1 is MGHDK and CDR2 is SYGVNS. The germline V and J ends were trimmed by 5 bases and 4 bases, with 9 bases remaining between them. This CDR3 contains 13 residues. The CDR3 loop is CASSSGPNQPQHF. CDR3 coding DNA: TGTGCCAGCAGTTCGGGACCTAATCAGCCCCAGCATTTT.

The rearrangement uses TRBV6-6 and TRBJ2-1; 10 bases map to TRBD2. V lost 8 bases, J lost 0 bases, and 7 bases stayed unmatched. Germline V gene data show CDR1 as MNHNY and CDR2 as SVGAGI (reference sequence). The CDR3 runs to 16 residues. DNA for the CDR3: TGTGCCAGCGGAGGACTAGCGGCCGCCTCCTACAATGAGCAGTTCTTC. Amino acids: CASGGLAAASYNEQFF.

The rearrangement links TRBV10-3 to TRBJ2-3; 7 positions agree with TRBD1. The CDR3 runs to 15 residues. CDR1 and CDR2 (germline): ENHRY, SYGVKD. Trimming took 0 bases from V and 14 from J; bases not matched to a gene: 14. The CDR3 is CAISESLAPTGYAYF. Here the CDR3 DNA reads TGTGCCATCAGTGAGTCGTTAGCGCCGACAGGGTACGCGTATTTT.

V usage is TRBV28 and J usage is TRBJ1-2; TRBD1 matches at 10 bases. TRBJ2-7 matches the DNA end more closely, so the J call is doubtful. Per germline, CDR1 MDHEN and CDR2 SYDVKM. The CDR3 length is 15 residues. The CDR3, as DNA: TGTGCCAGCAGATCCGGGACAGGGGCCTACAATGAGCAGTACTTC. Its protein product is CASRSGTGAYNEQYF.

The chain recombines TRBV25-1 with TRBJ2-3; TRBD2 matches at 7 bases. The V segment lost 4 bases and the J segment 14 bases; nucleotides outside the gene matches: 24. Germline CDR1 reads MGHDK; CDR2 reads SYGVNS. The CDR3 is 17 residues long. The chain's CDR3 is CASSASGKVSLHRYAYF. CDR3 DNA sequence: TGTGCCAGCAGTGCCAGCGGGAAAGTGAGTCTGCACAGATACGCGTATTTT.

The chain recombines TRBV29-1 with TRBJ1-1, with 8 bases lining up with TRBD1. From germline, CDR1 is SQVTM and CDR2 ANQGSEA. J was trimmed by 1 base and V by 6 bases; bases with no gene match: 4. This CDR3 is built from 13 residues. CDR3 amino acids: CSVQGDKNTEAFF. CDR3 coding DNA: TGCAGCGTACAGGGGGATAAGAACACTGAAGCTTTCTTT.

The CDR3 sequence is CASSDVRGDEQFF. CDR3 nucleotide sequence: TGTGCCAGCAGTGATGTCCGGGGGGATGAGCAGTTCTTC. This rearrangement joins TRBV6-4 to TRBJ2-1, with 7 bases fitting TRBD2. Germline V gene sequence: CDR1 MRHNA, CDR2 SNTAGT. V shed 3 bases, J shed 8 bases, and the junction held 4 bases outside the gene matches. The CDR3 loop spans 13 amino acids.

V gene TRBV20-1 combines with J gene TRBJ2-5; 9 bases align to TRBD1. This CDR3 is built from 13 residues. CDR1 DFQATT and CDR2 SNEGSKA come from the germline V gene (reference sequence). J gave up 5 bases and V 5 bases, and 6 bases lay outside the gene matches. The CDR3 region is CSASQGAGETQYF. In nucleotides, the CDR3 is TGCAGTGCTTCACAGGGGGCAGGGGAGACCCAGTACTTC.

The rearrangement links TRBV7-6 to TRBJ2-3; tentative D call: TRBD2 (5 bases). Germline V gene data show CDR1 as SGHVS and CDR2 as FNYEAQ. V dropped 5 bases and J dropped 4 bases, with 13 bases sitting between them. The CDR3 has 14 amino acids. The chain's CDR3 is CASSTASGPDTQYF. Here the CDR3 DNA reads TGTGCCAGCAGCACCGCGAGCGGCCCAGATACGCAGTATTTT.

The chain carries TRBV5-6 and TRBJ2-1; maybe TRBD2 (6 bases). The germline V gene encodes CDR1 SGHDT and CDR2 YYEEEE. Trimming removed 2 bases at V and 7 bases at J, with 16 bases between. This CDR3 has 15 amino acids. CDR3 residues: CASSLPGLPSNEQFF. CDR3 bases: TGTGCCAGCAGCTTACCGGGACTCCCGAGTAATGAGCAGTTCTTC.

There are a few counts of this clonotype. The chain couples TRBV4-1 to TRBJ2-1; 10 bases map to TRBD2. This CDR3 comprises 16 residues. Looked up from germline, CDR1 is MGHRA and CDR2 is YSYEKL. V trimming: 2 bases; J trimming: 4 bases; junction bases outside the gene matches: 5. CDR3 DNA sequence: TGCGCCAGCAGCCAACCAGGACTAGCGGAATACAATGAGCAGTTCTTC. It codes for CASSQPGLAEYNEQFF.

The CDR3 nucleotides are TGTGCCAGCACCAAAGACGGAGGGAACACTGAAGCTTTCTTT. Protein: CASTKDGGNTEAFF. The V and J genes are TRBV2 and TRBJ1-1, with D uncertain. The germline CDR1 and CDR2 sequences are SNHLY and FYNNEI. The CDR3 is made up of 14 amino acids. V lost 7 bases and J lost 1, with 13 bases in between. The whole variable domain, filled in from reference TRBV2 and TRBJ1-1, reads EPEVTQTPSHQVTQMGQEVILRCVPISNHLYFYWYRQILGQKVEFLVSFYNNEISEKSEIFDDQFSVERPDGSNFTLKIRSTKLEDSAMYFCASTKDGGNTEAFFGQGTRLTVV.

This chain joins TRBV6-5 and TRBJ2-5; D perhaps matches TRBD1 (5 bases). With the DNA end fitting TRBJ2-7 better, the J assignment may be wrong. Germline V lookup: CDR1 MNHEY, CDR2 SVGAGI. The CDR3 sequence is 13 residues long. The CDR3 is CASLRVDTNEQYF. The CDR3 DNA reads as TGTGCCAGCCTCCGAGTGGACACCAACGAGCAGTACTTC.

The V call is TRBV2, the J call TRBJ2-5, with a weak D call TRBD2 (6 bases). The end of the DNA is better explained by TRBJ2-7, so the J call may be wrong. This CDR3 has 13 residues. The germline gives CDR1 SNHLY, CDR2 FYNNEI. CDR3 sequence reads: CASTSELASEQYF. For the CDR3, the DNA is TGTGCCAGCACCAGCGAACTAGCTTCCGAGCAGTACTTC.

The CDR3 bases are TGTGCCAGCAGTACGTGGGGCTCCTACAATGAGCAGTTCTTC. This encodes CASSTWGSYNEQFF. The chain recombines TRBV27 with TRBJ2-1, with D unclear. The V end was cut by 5 bases, the J end by 0 bases, with 8 bases between. CDR3 length: 14 residues. CDR1 is MNHEY and CDR2 is SMNVEV in the germline V gene (reference sequence).

Worth noting for this clonotype: The junction departs from the called germline gene at one end, perhaps through a read error. This chain links TRBV7-6 with TRBJ2-7; possible D gene TRBD2, 5 bases. This CDR3 has 14 amino acids. Germline V gives CDR1 SGHVS, CDR2 FNYEAQ. The CDR3 bases are TGTGCCATCAGCCAACGGACTGATTCCTACGAGCAGAACTTC. This codes for CAISQRTDSYEQNF.

The sample holds a few counts of this clonotype. The chain joins TRBV5-4 to TRBJ2-2; TRBD1 agrees at 8 bases. The CDR3 is 16 amino acids. Germline values: CDR1 SGHNT, CDR2 YYREEE (reference sequence). Losses at the gene ends were 1 base for V and 5 bases for J; bases not matched to a gene: 7. The DNA of the CDR3 is TGTGCCAGCAGCTTGCCGGGGACAGGCGTAACCGGGGAGCTGTTTTTT. Its translation: CASSLPGTGVTGELFF.

The chain has TRBV3-1 and TRBJ2-3; D remains unclear. CDR1 and CDR2 (germline): LGHDT, YNNKEL (reference sequence). Trimming removed 0 bases from V and 0 bases from J, with 13 bases in between. CDR3 length equals 17 residues. The DNA of the CDR3 is TGTGCCAGCAGCCAAGATCGGAGCAGCCGAAGCACAGATACGCAGTATTTT. Encoded protein: CASSQDRSSRSTDTQYF.

CDR3 residues: CASSRTGLSSPLHF. The CDR3 DNA follows: TGTGCCAGCTCACGGACAGGGTTGAGTTCACCCCTCCACTTT. The chain is built from TRBV18 and TRBJ1-6; the match to TRBD1 covers 8 bases. Trimming at V came to 4 bases and at J to 9 bases, leaving 5 bases not matched to a gene. The CDR3 extends over 14 amino acids. From germline, CDR1 is KGHSH and CDR2 LQKENI. The variable domain in full, completed from reference TRBV18 and TRBJ1-6, reads NAGVMQNPRHLVRRRGQEARLRCSPMKGHSHVYWYRQLPEEGLKFMVYLQKENIIDESGMPKERFSAEFPKEGPSILRIQQVVRGDSAAYFCASSRTGLSSPLHFGNGTRLTVT.

The chain links TRBV4-1 to TRBJ1-2; D remains unclear. V was trimmed by 4 bases and J by 4 bases, leaving 16 bases between them. CDR3 length: 15 amino acids. Germline V gene sequence: CDR1 MGHRA, CDR2 YSYEKL. The CDR3 is CASSLMGGDPYGYTF. The CDR3 DNA follows: TGCGCCAGCAGCCTCATGGGAGGAGACCCCTATGGCTACACCTTC.